A selection of T cell receptor beta chains follows, all from one sample in a study of T cell responses to AZD1222 COVID-19 vaccine. The assay was immunoSEQ multiplex PCR, and TCRdb's table has in-frame clones only and misses some. This sample has about 130,000 clones; around 94% occur once, and the top ten carry roughly 6.6%. The material sequenced was peripheral blood, taken on day 0 of AZD1222 vaccination. The source is an adult in good health. CDR3s include the opening cysteine and the closing phenylalanine or tryptophan. Each record gives: CDR3 protein, CDR3 DNA, J gene, D gene, V gene, clone size. D genes are given only for firm matches. Part of the rows lack a size; the others show once, few, many or a class for expanded clones.

cdr3_aa: CATRGGEQYF; cdr3_nt: TGTGCTACACGGGGAGGCGAGCAGTACTTC; j_call: TRBJ2-7; d_call: -; v_call: TRBV18; clone_size: once
cdr3_aa: CASSLVRNSPLHF; cdr3_nt: TGTGCCAGCAGCTTGGTCCGTAATTCACCCCTCCACTTT; j_call: TRBJ1-6; d_call: -; v_call: TRBV5-5; clone_size: -
cdr3_aa: CASSQSRGHQPQHF; cdr3_nt: TGCGCCAGCAGCCAATCCAGGGGACATCAGCCCCAGCATTTT; j_call: TRBJ1-5; d_call: -; v_call: TRBV4-3; clone_size: -
cdr3_aa: CASKRDRGPNTEAFF; cdr3_nt: TGTGCCAGCAAGCGGGACAGGGGCCCGAACACTGAAGCTTTCTTT; j_call: TRBJ1-1; d_call: TRBD1; v_call: TRBV25-1; clone_size: once
cdr3_aa: CASSRRGALSNQPQHF; cdr3_nt: TGTGCCAGCAGCCGGCGAGGGGCTCTCAGCAATCAGCCCCAGCATTTT; j_call: TRBJ1-5; d_call: -; v_call: TRBV27; clone_size: -
cdr3_aa: CASSPGGSTEAFF; cdr3_nt: TGCGCCAGCAGCCCAGGGGGGAGCACTGAAGCTTTCTTT; j_call: TRBJ1-1; d_call: TRBD1; v_call: TRBV4-1; clone_size: -
cdr3_aa: CASSYTTGGALHEQYF; cdr3_nt: TGTGCCAGCAGTTACACCACTGGTGGGGCGTTACACGAGCAGTACTTC; j_call: TRBJ2-7; d_call: -; v_call: TRBV6-5; clone_size: -
cdr3_aa: CASSVAWLAVPNASTDTQYF; cdr3_nt: TGCGCCAGCAGCGTCGCGTGGCTAGCGGTCCCAAACGCTAGCACAGATACGCAGTATTTT; j_call: TRBJ2-3; d_call: TRBD2; v_call: TRBV4-1; clone_size: -
cdr3_aa: CASSEVTGASGNTIYF; cdr3_nt: TGTGCCAGCAGTGAAGTCACAGGCGCCTCTGGAAACACCATATATTTT; j_call: TRBJ1-3; d_call: -; v_call: TRBV6-1; clone_size: -
cdr3_aa: CASSPGDSGRESYNEQFF; cdr3_nt: TGTGCCAGCAGCCCGGGGGATAGCGGGAGGGAGTCCTACAATGAGCAGTTCTTC; j_call: TRBJ2-1; d_call: TRBD2; v_call: TRBV7-9; clone_size: -
cdr3_aa: CASSYLPSVGDTQYF; cdr3_nt: TGTGCCAGCAGCTACCTTCCTAGTGTAGGAGATACGCAGTATTTT; j_call: TRBJ2-3; d_call: -; v_call: TRBV7-2; clone_size: -
cdr3_aa: CASTPGVGDSPLHF; cdr3_nt: TGCGCCAGCACACCGGGGGTGGGAGATTCACCCCTCCACTTT; j_call: TRBJ1-6; d_call: -; v_call: TRBV4-1; clone_size: few
cdr3_aa: CASSLGSEENEQFF; cdr3_nt: TGCGCCAGCAGCTTAGGCTCCGAGGAGAATGAGCAGTTCTTC; j_call: TRBJ2-1; d_call: -; v_call: TRBV5-1; clone_size: -
cdr3_aa: CASSFRPDEQYF; cdr3_nt: TGTGCCAGCAGTTTCAGGCCTGACGAGCAGTACTTC; j_call: TRBJ2-7; d_call: -; v_call: TRBV12-3/TRBV12-4; clone_size: -
cdr3_aa: CASSSDRIYQPQHF; cdr3_nt: TGTGCCAGTTCCTCGGACAGGATATATCAGCCCCAGCATTTT; j_call: TRBJ1-5; d_call: TRBD1; v_call: TRBV19; clone_size: -
cdr3_aa: CAWTTGTAGANVLTF; cdr3_nt: TGTGCCTGGACGACAGGGACGGCTGGGGCCAACGTCCTGACTTTC; j_call: TRBJ2-6; d_call: TRBD1; v_call: TRBV30; clone_size: -
cdr3_aa: CASSYQSYEQYF; cdr3_nt: TGTGCCAGCAGCTACCAATCCTACGAGCAGTACTTC; j_call: TRBJ2-7; d_call: -; v_call: TRBV7-2; clone_size: -
cdr3_aa: CATSLDRGALPYGYTF; cdr3_nt: TGTGCCACCAGCCTGGACAGGGGCGCGTTACCGTATGGCTACACCTTC; j_call: TRBJ1-2; d_call: TRBD1; v_call: TRBV15; clone_size: -
cdr3_aa: CAGGDMNTEAFF; cdr3_nt: TGTGCCGGCGGGGACATGAACACTGAAGCTTTCTTT; j_call: TRBJ1-1; d_call: -; v_call: TRBV2; clone_size: -
cdr3_aa: CASSKSLQGNFYEQYF; cdr3_nt: TGTGCCAGTAGTAAATCACTACAGGGAAATTTCTACGAGCAGTACTTC; j_call: TRBJ2-7; d_call: -; v_call: TRBV19; clone_size: -
cdr3_aa: CSVETGGRDYGYTF; cdr3_nt: TGCAGCGTTGAGACAGGGGGCCGGGACTATGGCTACACCTTC; j_call: TRBJ1-2; d_call: TRBD1; v_call: TRBV29-1; clone_size: -
cdr3_aa: CASSQVWGTEAFF; cdr3_nt: TGTGCCAGCAGCCAAGTGTGGGGGACTGAAGCTTTCTTT; j_call: TRBJ1-1; d_call: -; v_call: TRBV3-1/TRBV3-2; clone_size: -
cdr3_aa: CASSYEPTRAFF; cdr3_nt: TGTGCCAGCAGTTATGAGCCCACTCGAGCTTTCTTT; j_call: TRBJ1-1; d_call: -; v_call: TRBV6-2/TRBV6-3; clone_size: -
cdr3_aa: CASSLEGLNTEAFF; cdr3_nt: TGTGCCAGCAGCCTCGAGGGATTGAACACTGAAGCTTTCTTT; j_call: TRBJ1-1; d_call: -; v_call: TRBV9; clone_size: -
cdr3_aa: CASSYADSYGYTF; cdr3_nt: TGTGCCAGCAGTTACGCTGACAGCTATGGCTACACCTTC; j_call: TRBJ1-2; d_call: -; v_call: TRBV6-2/TRBV6-3; clone_size: -
cdr3_aa: CASSLAVVGNYGYTF; cdr3_nt: TGCGCCAGCAGCTTGGCCGTCGTGGGGAACTATGGCTACACCTTC; j_call: TRBJ1-2; d_call: -; v_call: TRBV5-1; clone_size: -
cdr3_aa: CAISEGTGSYEQYF; cdr3_nt: TGTGCCATCAGTGAGGGGACAGGATCCTACGAGCAGTACTTC; j_call: TRBJ2-7; d_call: TRBD1; v_call: TRBV10-3; clone_size: -
cdr3_aa: CAIRGQENIQYF; cdr3_nt: TGTGCCATCAGAGGTCAGGAAAACATTCAGTACTTC; j_call: TRBJ2-4; d_call: -; v_call: TRBV10-3; clone_size: -
cdr3_aa: CASREYMGNQPQHF; cdr3_nt: TGTGCCAGCCGTGAATACATGGGCAATCAGCCCCAGCATTTT; j_call: TRBJ1-5; d_call: -; v_call: TRBV6-1; clone_size: -
cdr3_aa: CASSLTRAGNEQFF; cdr3_nt: TGTGCCAGCAGCTTAACGAGGGCGGGGAATGAGCAGTTCTTC; j_call: TRBJ2-1; d_call: -; v_call: TRBV7-8; clone_size: -
cdr3_aa: CASSYIPGTGGSPLHF; cdr3_nt: TGTGCCAGCAGTTACATCCCCGGGACAGGCGGGTCACCCCTCCACTTT; j_call: TRBJ1-6; d_call: TRBD1; v_call: TRBV28; clone_size: -
cdr3_aa: CASSPRTGQAYGYTF; cdr3_nt: TGTGCCAGCAGCCCCCGGACAGGGCAAGCATATGGCTACACCTTC; j_call: TRBJ1-2; d_call: TRBD1; v_call: TRBV7-9; clone_size: -
cdr3_aa: CASSIGSGAQYTEAFF; cdr3_nt: TGTGCCAGTAGTATAGGCTCAGGGGCGCAGTACACTGAAGCTTTCTTT; j_call: TRBJ1-1; d_call: -; v_call: TRBV19; clone_size: -
cdr3_aa: CASSEFQGRRNTEAFF; cdr3_nt: TGTGCCAGCAGTGAATTCCAGGGCCGGAGGAACACTGAAGCTTTCTTT; j_call: TRBJ1-1; d_call: -; v_call: TRBV6-1; clone_size: -
cdr3_aa: CASSLGGELYNEQFF; cdr3_nt: TGTGCCAGCAGCTTAGGGGGAGAGCTGTACAATGAGCAGTTCTTC; j_call: TRBJ2-1; d_call: -; v_call: TRBV7-3; clone_size: once
cdr3_aa: CASSDQLAGEYEQYF; cdr3_nt: TGTGCCAGCAGCGACCAACTAGCGGGAGAATACGAGCAGTACTTC; j_call: TRBJ2-7; d_call: TRBD2; v_call: TRBV3-1/TRBV3-2; clone_size: few
cdr3_aa: CASSLAGVWDTQYF; cdr3_nt: TGTGCCAGCAGTTTAGCGGGAGTTTGGGATACGCAGTATTTT; j_call: TRBJ2-3; d_call: TRBD2; v_call: TRBV7-9; clone_size: -